The rows below give T cell receptor beta chains drawn from one sample of a study of blood T cells in healthy people across ages. Each CDR3 protein gets one entry after TCRdb re-called the 5' RACE reads with MiXCR. The data hold under 1,100,000 distinct CDR3 sequences, with 25% observed a single time. The same data also went into a second study, on T cells of mothers and their children.

The sequenced sample was blood. The receptor set was obtained from a girl aged 2 to 9 in good health. Each CDR3 is given with its conserved first and last residue. Each record gives: V gene, J gene, clone size, D gene, CDR3 DNA, CDR3 protein. A D gene is named only where the DNA matches it firmly. A clone size is listed for some rows: how often the clone was seen (once, few, many), or a class if it is expanded.

v_gene: TRBV27; j_gene: TRBJ2-2; abundance: few; d_gene: -; CDR3nt: TGTGCCAGCAGTTACTATATGGGCGGGGAGCTGTTTTTT; CDR3aa: CASSYYMGGELFF
v_gene: TRBV29-1; j_gene: TRBJ2-3; abundance: -; d_gene: TRBD1; CDR3nt: TGCAGCGTTGAAATGATACAGGGGGAAGATACGCAGTATTTT; CDR3aa: CSVEMIQGEDTQYF
v_gene: TRBV29-1; j_gene: TRBJ1-1; abundance: -; d_gene: -; CDR3nt: TGCAGCGTTCCCGGGCCTCCAAGAGGGGCTTTCTTT; CDR3aa: CSVPGPPRGAFF
v_gene: TRBV11-2; j_gene: TRBJ2-2; abundance: -; d_gene: TRBD2; CDR3nt: TGTGCCAGCAGCTTCACGGGGGGGCAAAGGACCGGGGAGCTGTTTTTT; CDR3aa: CASSFTGGQRTGELFF
v_gene: TRBV19; j_gene: TRBJ2-5; abundance: few; d_gene: -; CDR3nt: TGTGCCAGTAGTATTTTACCCCCGGCATTTCAAGAGACCCAGTACTTC; CDR3aa: CASSILPPAFQETQYF
v_gene: TRBV28; j_gene: TRBJ1-3; abundance: few; d_gene: -; CDR3nt: TGTGCCAGCAGTTTAGATAGGGGGGGACTTAACTCTGGAAACACCATATATTTT; CDR3aa: CASSLDRGGLNSGNTIYF
v_gene: TRBV4-2; j_gene: TRBJ2-7; abundance: -; d_gene: -; CDR3nt: TGTGCCAGCAGCCAAACTTACAGTCGGGACGGCTACTACGAGCAGTACTTC; CDR3aa: CASSQTYSRDGYYEQYF
v_gene: TRBV6-1; j_gene: TRBJ1-2; abundance: -; d_gene: -; CDR3nt: TGTGCCAGCAGTGAGACAGGACGATCATACTATGGCTACGCCTTC; CDR3aa: CASSETGRSYYGYAF
v_gene: TRBV25-1; j_gene: TRBJ1-1; abundance: -; d_gene: TRBD1; CDR3nt: TGTGCCAGCAGTGAATGGGGACAGGGGAACACTGAAGCTTTCTTT; CDR3aa: CASSEWGQGNTEAFF
v_gene: TRBV11-3; j_gene: TRBJ1-2; abundance: few; d_gene: TRBD1; CDR3nt: TGTGCCAGCAGCTTTCTCAGGGGGCGCGGTAGCTACACCTTC; CDR3aa: CASSFLRGRGSYTF
v_gene: TRBV7-3; j_gene: TRBJ2-1; abundance: -; d_gene: -; CDR3nt: TGTGCCAGCAGCAACCCAGGGAATGAGCAGTTCTTC; CDR3aa: CASSNPGNEQFF
v_gene: TRBV4-3; j_gene: TRBJ2-7; abundance: -; d_gene: TRBD2; CDR3nt: TGCGCCAGCAGCCAAGAACGGACTAGCTATGACGAGCAGTACTTC; CDR3aa: CASSQERTSYDEQYF
v_gene: TRBV7-2; j_gene: TRBJ2-5; abundance: few; d_gene: -; CDR3nt: TGTGCCAGCAGCACCGTCGTTGTTGGTGGTGAGACCCAGTACTTC; CDR3aa: CASSTVVVGGETQYF
v_gene: TRBV11-3; j_gene: TRBJ2-3; abundance: few; d_gene: -; CDR3nt: TGTGCCAGCAGCCCGACATTGCCAGATACGCAGTATTTT; CDR3aa: CASSPTLPDTQYF
v_gene: TRBV5-1; j_gene: TRBJ2-5; abundance: -; d_gene: -; CDR3nt: TGCGCCAGCAGCTTGGAAGGACTCAAGGTGGAGACCCAGTACTTC; CDR3aa: CASSLEGLKVETQYF
v_gene: TRBV28; j_gene: TRBJ2-1; abundance: few; d_gene: TRBD2; CDR3nt: TGTGCCAGCAATCTTAGCGGGAGAAGCGGTGAGCAGTTCTTC; CDR3aa: CASNLSGRSGEQFF
v_gene: TRBV29-1; j_gene: TRBJ2-7; abundance: -; d_gene: TRBD1; CDR3nt: TGCAGCGGCTGGGACAGTACCTACGAGCAGTACTTC; CDR3aa: CSGWDSTYEQYF
v_gene: TRBV5-1; j_gene: TRBJ2-1; abundance: few; d_gene: -; CDR3nt: TGCGCCAGCAGCTTAGGTTTAGGAGGCGATGAGCAGTTCTTC; CDR3aa: CASSLGLGGDEQFF
v_gene: TRBV5-6; j_gene: TRBJ1-1; abundance: few; d_gene: -; CDR3nt: TGTGCCAGCAGCTTGGAACAGGCTATATCGAACACTGAAGCTTTCTTT; CDR3aa: CASSLEQAISNTEAFF
v_gene: TRBV5-6; j_gene: TRBJ2-1; abundance: few; d_gene: TRBD2; CDR3nt: TGTGCCAGCAGCTTCCTTCCGGGGGGGCCTGATGAGCAGTTCTTC; CDR3aa: CASSFLPGGPDEQFF
v_gene: TRBV24-1; j_gene: TRBJ2-1; abundance: few; d_gene: -; CDR3nt: TGTGCCACCAGTGATTTGTCTCGAGGGCATGAGCAGTTCTTC; CDR3aa: CATSDLSRGHEQFF
v_gene: TRBV20-1; j_gene: TRBJ2-1; abundance: few; d_gene: -; CDR3nt: TGCAGTGCTAGAGTAGGGTTGAATGAGCAGTTCTTC; CDR3aa: CSARVGLNEQFF
v_gene: TRBV11-3; j_gene: TRBJ2-2; abundance: few; d_gene: -; CDR3nt: TGTGCCAGCAGCCATTGGGGGGATAGTGCCGGGGAGCTGTTTTTT; CDR3aa: CASSHWGDSAGELFF
v_gene: TRBV20-1; j_gene: TRBJ1-4; abundance: few; d_gene: -; CDR3nt: TGCAGTGCGAGGAGAGGGATCGCTACAACTAATGAAAAACTGTTTTTT; CDR3aa: CSARRGIATTNEKLFF
v_gene: TRBV2; j_gene: TRBJ2-5; abundance: -; d_gene: -; CDR3nt: TGTGCCACTGTTGACTCCTTAAGCGAGACCCAGTACTTC; CDR3aa: CATVDSLSETQYF
v_gene: TRBV7-9; j_gene: TRBJ2-3; abundance: few; d_gene: -; CDR3nt: TGTGCCAGCAGCTTAGCGCTACGGCCCCATACGCAGTATTTT; CDR3aa: CASSLALRPHTQYF
v_gene: TRBV9; j_gene: TRBJ1-1; abundance: -; d_gene: -; CDR3nt: TGTGCCAGCAGCATGACCCCGACGGACACTGAAGCTTTCTTT; CDR3aa: CASSMTPTDTEAFF
v_gene: TRBV28; j_gene: TRBJ2-7; abundance: -; d_gene: TRBD1; CDR3nt: TGTGCCAGCACTCCGCCGGACAGGTCCTACGAGCAGTACTTC; CDR3aa: CASTPPDRSYEQYF
v_gene: TRBV29-1; j_gene: TRBJ1-2; abundance: -; d_gene: -; CDR3nt: TGCAGCGTTGGGGGACAAAGGAGCTACACCTTC; CDR3aa: CSVGGQRSYTF
v_gene: TRBV28; j_gene: TRBJ2-3; abundance: few; d_gene: TRBD1; CDR3nt: TGTGCCAGCAGTCTCCTTCGGACAGGGTTAGATACGCAGTATTTT; CDR3aa: CASSLLRTGLDTQYF
v_gene: TRBV7-3; j_gene: TRBJ2-2; abundance: few; d_gene: TRBD2; CDR3nt: TGTGCCAGCAGTCGCGGGAGCCCCACCGGGGAGCTGTTTTTT; CDR3aa: CASSRGSPTGELFF
v_gene: TRBV20-1; j_gene: TRBJ2-5; abundance: -; d_gene: -; CDR3nt: TGCAGTGTCGGCGGCCCAAAGGCTCAAGAGACCCAGTACTTC; CDR3aa: CSVGGPKAQETQYF
v_gene: TRBV11-2; j_gene: TRBJ2-1; abundance: -; d_gene: TRBD1; CDR3nt: TGTGCCAGCAGCTCAAACCGGGACAGAATAATTGGGAATGAGCAGTTCTTC; CDR3aa: CASSSNRDRIIGNEQFF
v_gene: TRBV3-1; j_gene: TRBJ1-2; abundance: -; d_gene: -; CDR3nt: TGTGTCAGCAGCCAACCTCAGGGAAGTGGCTACACCTTC; CDR3aa: CVSSQPQGSGYTF
v_gene: TRBV6-6; j_gene: TRBJ2-4; abundance: -; d_gene: -; CDR3nt: TGTGCCAGCACTCGCGGGGCTCCTATTGGGAACATTCAGTGCTTC; CDR3aa: CASTRGAPIGNIQCF
v_gene: TRBV27; j_gene: TRBJ2-1; abundance: -; d_gene: TRBD2; CDR3nt: TGTGCCAGCAGTACCTATATCGGGAGGCTTGACAATGAGCAGTTCTTC; CDR3aa: CASSTYIGRLDNEQFF
v_gene: TRBV15; j_gene: TRBJ2-1; abundance: -; d_gene: -; CDR3nt: TGTGCCACCAGCGCGCGAGACAGGTACAATGAGCAGTTCTTC; CDR3aa: CATSARDRYNEQFF
v_gene: TRBV6-5; j_gene: TRBJ2-7; abundance: -; d_gene: -; CDR3nt: TGTGCCAGCAGTTACGGGCATCCCACCTTCTACGAGCAGTACTTC; CDR3aa: CASSYGHPTFYEQYF
v_gene: TRBV4-1; j_gene: TRBJ2-1; abundance: -; d_gene: -; CDR3nt: TGCGCCAGCAGCCAAGACCCCGGGACACAGTACAATGAGCAGTTCTTC; CDR3aa: CASSQDPGTQYNEQFF
v_gene: TRBV29-1; j_gene: TRBJ1-3; abundance: -; d_gene: -; CDR3nt: TGCAGCGTTGAGGGCCCCCCTACAGCCTCTGGAAACACCATATATTTT; CDR3aa: CSVEGPPTASGNTIYF
v_gene: TRBV3-1; j_gene: TRBJ2-7; abundance: -; d_gene: -; CDR3nt: TGTGCCAGCAGCCAAAAAGTTAGGACACCTGCCTACGAGCAGTACTTC; CDR3aa: CASSQKVRTPAYEQYF
v_gene: TRBV7-8; j_gene: TRBJ2-6; abundance: -; d_gene: -; CDR3nt: TGTGCCAGCAGCATCCCACTAGGGTACGGGGCCAACGTCCTGACTTTC; CDR3aa: CASSIPLGYGANVLTF
v_gene: TRBV20-1; j_gene: TRBJ1-1; abundance: -; d_gene: -; CDR3nt: TGCAGTGCTCGTCAGGTGATGAACACTGAAGCTTTCTTT; CDR3aa: CSARQVMNTEAFF
v_gene: TRBV7-8; j_gene: TRBJ1-4; abundance: -; d_gene: TRBD1; CDR3nt: TGTGCCAGCAGTCCTAGATTAGGGGGCGCGCGTTCCGAAGAAAAACTGTTTTTT; CDR3aa: CASSPRLGGARSEEKLFF
v_gene: TRBV6-5; j_gene: TRBJ1-4; abundance: -; d_gene: -; CDR3nt: TGTGCCAGCAGTTCGGGGGGCGACGATGAAAAACTGTTTTTT; CDR3aa: CASSSGGDDEKLFF
v_gene: TRBV12-3/TRBV12-4; j_gene: TRBJ2-1; abundance: -; d_gene: -; CDR3nt: TGTGCCAGCAGTTTTTCCCTAAATGAGCAGTTCTTC; CDR3aa: CASSFSLNEQFF
v_gene: TRBV29-1; j_gene: TRBJ2-3; abundance: few; d_gene: TRBD1; CDR3nt: TGCAGCGGTGGGACAGCTACAGATACGCAGTATTTT; CDR3aa: CSGGTATDTQYF
v_gene: TRBV10-1; j_gene: TRBJ2-7; abundance: -; d_gene: TRBD2; CDR3nt: TGCGCCAGCAGTGAATCTAGCGGGCGGCTCTACGAGCAGTACTTC; CDR3aa: CASSESSGRLYEQYF
v_gene: TRBV7-2; j_gene: TRBJ2-1; abundance: -; d_gene: TRBD2; CDR3nt: TGTGTCAGCACCTCAAGGGCGGGGGACCTTTACAATGAGCAGTTCTTC; CDR3aa: CVSTSRAGDLYNEQFF
v_gene: TRBV29-1; j_gene: TRBJ2-3; abundance: -; d_gene: -; CDR3nt: TGCAGCGTTCGAGGGGTGGAGAGCACAGATACGCAGTATTTT; CDR3aa: CSVRGVESTDTQYF
v_gene: TRBV27; j_gene: TRBJ1-1; abundance: -; d_gene: -; CDR3nt: TGTGCCAGCATCGAGCCGTGGGTAACTTTCTTT; CDR3aa: CASIEPWVTFF
v_gene: TRBV2; j_gene: TRBJ2-7; abundance: few; d_gene: -; CDR3nt: TGTGCCAGCAGTGATTCGAGGATGTCCTACGAGCAGTACTTC; CDR3aa: CASSDSRMSYEQYF
v_gene: TRBV7-3; j_gene: TRBJ2-1; abundance: -; d_gene: TRBD1; CDR3nt: TGTGCCAGCAGCTGGGACAGTAAGAATGAGCAGTTCTTC; CDR3aa: CASSWDSKNEQFF
v_gene: TRBV7-2; j_gene: TRBJ2-5; abundance: few; d_gene: TRBD2; CDR3nt: TGTGCCAGCAGCTTTCAAGCGGGAGGGCCGGAGACCCAGTACTTC; CDR3aa: CASSFQAGGPETQYF
v_gene: TRBV10-3; j_gene: TRBJ2-1; abundance: few; d_gene: -; CDR3nt: TGTGCCATCAGCCTTGACCACAATGAGCAGTTCTTC; CDR3aa: CAISLDHNEQFF
v_gene: TRBV9; j_gene: TRBJ2-5; abundance: -; d_gene: TRBD2; CDR3nt: TGTGCCAGCAGCCTCACCCTAAGCGGGGGGCAAGAGACCCAGTACTTC; CDR3aa: CASSLTLSGGQETQYF
v_gene: TRBV29-1; j_gene: TRBJ1-4; abundance: -; d_gene: -; CDR3nt: TGCAGCGTTCCAAGGCCCGGGACGGTTGAAAAACTGTTTTTT; CDR3aa: CSVPRPGTVEKLFF
v_gene: TRBV29-1; j_gene: TRBJ2-5; abundance: few; d_gene: -; CDR3nt: TGCAGCGTTGAAGATTTGGAGGGCCAAGAGACCCAGTACTTC; CDR3aa: CSVEDLEGQETQYF
v_gene: TRBV6-1; j_gene: TRBJ1-5; abundance: -; d_gene: -; CDR3nt: TGTGCCAGCAGTGAATCGATCTTGGGTGGCAATCAGCCCCAGCATTTT; CDR3aa: CASSESILGGNQPQHF